This T cell receptor beta chain derives from a study of early stage breast cancer tumors. For the study at large: ER+/PR+/HER2- status applied to about 75% of the 16 invasive breast tumors.

A remark on this clone: Antigen: not known.

The germline gives CDR1 LNHDA, CDR2 SQIVND (reference sequence). V was clipped by 3 bases and J by 4 bases, with 19 bases between them. This CDR3 contains 17 residues. Broader study findings: Unsorted bulk genomic DNA sequencing lacked pairing and functional marker data. Tumor and normal breast were distinguished via blood comparison in about 90% of the 16 patients.

Clones were sequenced by immunoSEQ multiplex PCR, and TCRdb holds only the in-frame ones, with some missing. In the table there are about 30,000 clones, under 75% of which are singletons. This receptor was obtained from a person in their fifties or sixties with breast cancer. The sample was blood. This chain uses TRBV19 with TRBJ1-5; possible D gene TRBD1, 5 bases. This chain's CDR3 is CASSIGTDSLGNQPQHF. The CDR3 region has the DNA TGTGCCAGTAGTATCGGGACGGACTCTTTGGGGAATCAGCCCCAGCATTTT. Together with reference TRBV19 and TRBJ1-5, the CDR3 gives the full variable domain: DGGITQSPKYLFRKEGQNVTLSCEQNLNHDAMYWYRQDPGQGLRLIYYSQIVNDFQKGDIAEGYSVSREKKESFPLTVTSAQKNPTAFYLCASSIGTDSLGNQPQHFGDGTRLSIL.